This entry concerns a single T cell receptor beta chain. Germline lookup yields CDR1 SGHRS and CDR2 YFSETQ. The CDR3 spans 15 residues. Losses at the gene ends were 0 bases for V and 8 bases for J; bases not matched to a gene: 6. This sample stems from a study of spatial heterogeneity in lung cancer. TCRdb re-derived calls from the 5' RACE reads in MiXCR, one entry per CDR3 protein. The sample holds 40,000 to 50,000 distinct CDR3 sequences, roughly an eighth seen once. Time point given: sample taken at primary tumor resection. Tumor, nontumor lung or frozen PBMC supplied whole RNA, sequenced without sorting.

This receptor was identified in a male donor with early-stage non-small cell lung cancer. The V call is TRBV5-1, the J call TRBJ1-4; 8 bases line up with TRBD1. The sample consisted of PBMCs, taken at surgery. CDR3 DNA: TGCGCCAGCAGCTTGGAAGGACAGGGAAGGGAAAAACTGTTTTTT. Translated, it gives CASSLEGQGREKLFF.